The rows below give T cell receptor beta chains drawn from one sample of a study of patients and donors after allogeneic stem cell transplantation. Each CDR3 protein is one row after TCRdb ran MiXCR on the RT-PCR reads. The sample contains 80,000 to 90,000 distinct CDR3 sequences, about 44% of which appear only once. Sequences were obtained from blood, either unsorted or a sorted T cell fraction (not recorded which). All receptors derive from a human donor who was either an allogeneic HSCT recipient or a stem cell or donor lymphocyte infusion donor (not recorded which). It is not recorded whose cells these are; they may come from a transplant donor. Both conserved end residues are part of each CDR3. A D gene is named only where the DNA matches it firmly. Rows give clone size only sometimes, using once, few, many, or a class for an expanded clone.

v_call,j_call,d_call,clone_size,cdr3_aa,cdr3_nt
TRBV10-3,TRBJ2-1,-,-,CAIKDQFHNEQFF,TGTGCCATCAAGGACCAATTTCACAATGAGCAGTTCTTC
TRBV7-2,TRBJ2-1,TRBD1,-,CASGPQGFYNEQFF,TGTGCCAGCGGTCCACAGGGGTTCTACAATGAGCAGTTCTTC
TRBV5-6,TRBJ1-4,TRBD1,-,CASSLLGQVEKLFF,TGTGCCAGCAGCTTGCTTGGACAGGTTGAAAAACTGTTTTTT
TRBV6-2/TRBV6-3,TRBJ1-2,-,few,CASSYGPGGWLQETNYGYTF,TGTGCCAGCAGTTACGGGCCAGGTGGTTGGTTGCAGGAGACTAACTATGGCTACACCTTC
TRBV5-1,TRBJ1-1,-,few,CASSLLGAVNTEAFF,TGCGCCAGCAGCTTGTTAGGGGCGGTGAACACTGAAGCTTTCTTT
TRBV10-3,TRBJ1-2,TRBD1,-,CAISDRTGFNYGYTF,TGTGCCATCAGTGACCGGACAGGTTTTAACTATGGCTACACCTTC
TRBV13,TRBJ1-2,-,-,CASRRGTLGYGYTF,TGTGCCAGCAGGCGGGGGACCTTAGGCTATGGCTACACCTTC
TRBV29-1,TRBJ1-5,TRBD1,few,CSASTGGNQPQHF,TGCAGCGCATCGACAGGGGGTAATCAGCCCCAGCATTTT
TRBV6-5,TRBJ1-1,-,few,CASSYSIPGTVNTEAFF,TGTGCCAGCAGTTACTCGATCCCCGGGACCGTGAACACTGAAGCTTTCTTT
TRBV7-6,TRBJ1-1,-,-,CASSQGEWTEAFF,TGTGCCAGCAGCCAAGGAGAATGGACTGAAGCTTTCTTT
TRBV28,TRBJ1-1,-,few,CASRQSTGNTEAFF,TGTGCCAGCAGGCAGTCGACAGGGAACACTGAAGCTTTCTTT
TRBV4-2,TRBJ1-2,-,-,CASSQDQGPYGYTF,TGTGCCAGCAGCCAAGATCAGGGACCGTATGGCTACACCTTC
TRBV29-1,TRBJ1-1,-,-,CSGLTGTREAFF,TGCAGCGGCCTCACTGGGACACGGGAAGCTTTCTTT
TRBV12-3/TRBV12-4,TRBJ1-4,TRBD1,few,CASTPDRDNEKLFF,TGTGCCAGCACCCCGGACAGGGATAATGAAAAACTGTTTTTT
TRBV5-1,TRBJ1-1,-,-,CASSPWGPNTEAFF,TGCGCCAGCAGTCCCTGGGGTCCGAACACTGAAGCTTTCTTT
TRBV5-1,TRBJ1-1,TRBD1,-,CASSAGGVTEAFF,TGCGCCAGCAGCGCAGGGGGAGTAACTGAAGCTTTCTTT
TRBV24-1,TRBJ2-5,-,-,CATGNGSNACQYF,TGTGCCACCGGAAACGGCAGTAACGCTTGTCAGTACTTC
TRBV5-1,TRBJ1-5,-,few,CASSLLGGNQPQHF,TGCGCCAGCAGCTTGCTAGGGGGTAATCAGCCCCAGCATTTT
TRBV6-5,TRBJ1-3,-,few,CASSYSRAERGNTIYF,TGTGCCAGCAGTTACTCGAGGGCCGAGCGGGGAAACACCATATATTTT
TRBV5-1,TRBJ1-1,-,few,CASSLRGYDTEAFF,TGCGCCAGCAGCTTACGGGGCTACGACACTGAAGCTTTCTTT
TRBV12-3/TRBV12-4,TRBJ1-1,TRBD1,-,CASRTRGLGTEAFF,TGTGCCAGCAGGACCAGGGGGCTGGGGACTGAAGCTTTCTTT
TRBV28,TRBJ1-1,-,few,CASSPRPRGTEAFF,TGTGCCAGCAGCCCCCGACCCCGGGGGACTGAAGCTTTCTTT
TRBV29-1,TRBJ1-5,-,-,CSVPGRGRQPQHF,TGCAGCGTCCCTGGCAGGGGACGCCAGCCCCAGCATTTT
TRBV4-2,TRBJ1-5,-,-,CASSQGVGTVAQPQHF,TGTGCCAGCAGCCAAGGGGTGGGGACCGTGGCTCAGCCCCAGCATTTT
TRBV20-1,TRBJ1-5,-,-,CSATRSGFNNQPQHF,TGCAGTGCTACGAGATCAGGGTTTAACAATCAGCCCCAGCATTTT
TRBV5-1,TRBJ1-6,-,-,CASSLKVIEASYNSPLHF,TGCGCCAGCAGCCTTAAAGTGATCGAAGCCTCCTATAATTCACCCCTCCACTTT
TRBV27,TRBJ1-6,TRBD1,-,CASSGQGRSPLHF,TGTGCCAGCTCCGGACAGGGCCGATCACCCCTCCACTTT
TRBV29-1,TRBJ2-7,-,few,CSVGTSNYEQYF,TGCAGCGTGGGGACTTCAAACTACGAGCAGTACTTC
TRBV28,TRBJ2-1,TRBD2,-,CASSPLGTSGRDNEQFF,TGTGCCAGCAGTCCCCTTGGGACTAGCGGGAGAGACAATGAGCAGTTCTTC
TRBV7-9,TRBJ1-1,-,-,CATGDMNTEAFF,TGTGCCACCGGGGACATGAACACTGAAGCTTTCTTT
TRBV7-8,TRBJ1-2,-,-,CASSAGIVGYGYTF,TGTGCCAGCAGCGCAGGGATCGTGGGCTATGGCTACACCTTC
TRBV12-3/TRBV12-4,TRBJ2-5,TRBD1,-,CASTYLGTGGYQETQYF,TGTGCCAGCACCTACCTTGGGACAGGGGGGTACCAAGAGACCCAGTACTTC
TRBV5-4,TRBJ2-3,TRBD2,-,CASRAGGRGSTDTQYF,TGTGCCAGCAGGGCAGGCGGGAGGGGTAGCACAGATACGCAGTATTTT
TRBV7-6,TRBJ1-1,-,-,CASSPTVLAAPTEAFF,TGTGCCAGCAGCCCGACAGTCCTCGCCGCGCCCACTGAAGCTTTCTTT
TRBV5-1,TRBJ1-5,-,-,CASSLGVRNQPQHF,TGCGCCAGCAGCTTAGGCGTGCGCAATCAGCCCCAGCATTTT
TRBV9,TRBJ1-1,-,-,CASSGGPWATEAFF,TGTGCCAGCAGCGGGGGACCCTGGGCCACTGAAGCTTTCTTT
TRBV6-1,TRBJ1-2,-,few,CASSVAGRYGYTF,TGTGCCAGCAGTGTGGCAGGCCGCTATGGCTACACCTTC
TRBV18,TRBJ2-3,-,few,CASSLAASGTPTDTQYF,TGTGCCAGCTCACTAGCTGCTTCCGGGACACCCACAGATACGCAGTATTTT
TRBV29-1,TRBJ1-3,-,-,CSGQTYSGNTIYF,TGCAGCGGGCAGACCTACTCTGGAAACACCATATATTTT
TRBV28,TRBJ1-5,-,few,CASSSPRVDQPQHF,TGTGCCAGCAGTTCCCCCCGGGTCGATCAGCCCCAGCATTTT
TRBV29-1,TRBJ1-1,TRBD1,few,CSVWDSEAFF,TGCAGCGTCTGGGACAGTGAAGCTTTCTTT
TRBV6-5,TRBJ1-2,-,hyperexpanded,CASSWAYMSHGSDYGYTF,TGTGCCAGCAGTTGGGCCTATATGAGCCACGGCAGCGACTATGGCTACACCTTC
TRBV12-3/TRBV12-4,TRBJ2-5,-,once,CASSFQGEETQYF,TGTGCCAGCAGTTTTCAGGGAGAAGAGACCCAGTACTTC
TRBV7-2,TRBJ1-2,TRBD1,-,CASSLNRGPGYTF,TGTGCCAGCAGCTTGAACAGGGGGCCTGGCTACACCTTC
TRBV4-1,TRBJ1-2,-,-,CASSQEGRDNYGYTF,TGCGCCAGCAGCCAAGAAGGTCGGGACAACTATGGCTACACCTTC
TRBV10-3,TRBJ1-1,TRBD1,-,CAILDRGNTEAFF,TGTGCCATATTAGACAGGGGGAACACTGAAGCTTTCTTT
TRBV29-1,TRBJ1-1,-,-,CSVGPGLQNTEAFF,TGCAGCGTTGGCCCAGGGCTACAGAACACTGAAGCTTTCTTT
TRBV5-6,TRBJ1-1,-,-,CASSLPATATNTEAFF,TGTGCCAGCAGCTTGCCGGCAACCGCTACGAACACTGAAGCTTTCTTT
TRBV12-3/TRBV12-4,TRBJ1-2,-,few,CASSKGAYGYTF,TGTGCCAGCAGCAAGGGTGCCTATGGCTACACCTTC